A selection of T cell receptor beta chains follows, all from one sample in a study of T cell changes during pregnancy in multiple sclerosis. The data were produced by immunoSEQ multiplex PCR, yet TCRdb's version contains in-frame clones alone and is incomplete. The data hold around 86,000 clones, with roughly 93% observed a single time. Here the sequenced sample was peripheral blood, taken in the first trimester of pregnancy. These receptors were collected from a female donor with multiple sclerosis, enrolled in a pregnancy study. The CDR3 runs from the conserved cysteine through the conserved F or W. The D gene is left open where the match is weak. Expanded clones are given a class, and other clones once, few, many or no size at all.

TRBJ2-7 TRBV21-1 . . TGTGCCAGCGGCTTACAAGCGGGCCCCTACGAGCAGTACTTC CASGLQAGPYEQYF
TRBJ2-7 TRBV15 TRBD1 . TGTGCCACCAGCGACTCCGGGACAGAACTTTTCGCCTACGAGCAGTACTTC CATSDSGTELFAYEQYF
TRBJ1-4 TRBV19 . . TGTGCCAGTAGTTTTCGCCAGGGACTAACTAATGAAAAACTGTTTTTT CASSFRQGLTNEKLFF
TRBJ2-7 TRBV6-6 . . TGTGCCAGCAGTTACGTCCGGAGCGGCGAGCAGTACTTC CASSYVRSGEQYF
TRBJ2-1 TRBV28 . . TGTGCCAGCAGTTTAAATGACAAGGACTTCCCACTTCCCACCTACAATGAGCAGTTCTTC CASSLNDKDFPLPTYNEQFF
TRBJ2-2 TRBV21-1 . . TGTGCCAGCAGCAAATACCACCCCGGGACAGGGACCGCGAACACCGGGGAGCTGTTTTTT CASSKYHPGTGTANTGELFF
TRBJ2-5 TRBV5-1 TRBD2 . TGCGCCAGCAGCTTCGGACTAGCGGAGACCCAGTACTTC CASSFGLAETQYF
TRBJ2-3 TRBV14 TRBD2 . TGTGCCAGCAGCCAGAGGAGGAGCGGGAGGGCGTCAGATACGCAGTATTTT CASSQRRSGRASDTQYF
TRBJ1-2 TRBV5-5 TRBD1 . TGTGCCAGCAGCCACCCGGTTGCCGGGACAGGGGGTCGGTATGGCTACACCTTC CASSHPVAGTGGRYGYTF
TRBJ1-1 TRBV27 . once TGTGCCAGCAGGAAATCCTTACGACTAGAGAACACTGAAGCTTTCTTT CASRKSLRLENTEAFF
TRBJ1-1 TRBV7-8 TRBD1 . TGTGCCAGCAGCCCCTGGACAGGAGACAAGAACACTGAAGCTTTCTTT CASSPWTGDKNTEAFF
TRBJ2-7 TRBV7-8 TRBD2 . TGTGCCAGCAGCTCCCCAGCCAGGACTAGCGGCTACGAGCAGTACTTC CASSSPARTSGYEQYF
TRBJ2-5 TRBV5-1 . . TGCGCCAGCAGCAACCGGGGCCAAGAGACCCAGTACTTC CASSNRGQETQYF
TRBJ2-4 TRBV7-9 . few TGTGCCAGCAAGGGGGTGGGAAACATTCAGTACTTC CASKGVGNIQYF
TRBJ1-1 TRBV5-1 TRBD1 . TGCGCCAGCAGTCTTCGCGGGACAGGGTTAAATGAAGCTTTCTTT CASSLRGTGLNEAFF
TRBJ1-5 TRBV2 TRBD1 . TGTGCCAGCGGGACAGTGCCGGGGCAGCCCCAGCATTTT CASGTVPGQPQHF
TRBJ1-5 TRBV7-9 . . TGTGCCAGCAGCTTGTCGGTCAATCAGCCCCAGCATTTT CASSLSVNQPQHF
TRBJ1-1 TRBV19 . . TGTGCCAGTAACGATCCGCCCGGGGAGATAGGCACTGAAGCTTTCTTT CASNDPPGEIGTEAFF
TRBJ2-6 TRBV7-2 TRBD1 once TGTGCCAGCAGCGTGGACAGGGTTGGTGCAGGGGCCAACGTCCTGACTTTC CASSVDRVGAGANVLTF
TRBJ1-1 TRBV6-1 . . TGTGCCAGCACTCTAATAAGGGGGGAAGCTTTCTTT CASTLIRGEAFF
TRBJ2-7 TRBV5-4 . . TGTGCCAGCAGCCTGAGGGGGGGCGCGGGGGAGCAGTACTTC CASSLRGGAGEQYF
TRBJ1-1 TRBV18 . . TGTGCCAGCTCACCCCAGACTTTAATGAACACTGAAGCTTTCTTT CASSPQTLMNTEAFF
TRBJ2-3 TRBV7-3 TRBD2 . TGTGCCAGCAGCTTAATGGGACTAGCGACAGATACGCAGTATTTT CASSLMGLATDTQYF
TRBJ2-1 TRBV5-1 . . TGCGCCAGCAGCCCTCGGGTCCCCGGGATGGATGAGCAGTTCTTC CASSPRVPGMDEQFF
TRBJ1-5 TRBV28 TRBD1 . TGTGCCAGCAGTGTCCGGGACAGGGGCCCAATTGGTTCCCAGCCCCAGCATTTT CASSVRDRGPIGSQPQHF
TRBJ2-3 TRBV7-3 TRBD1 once TGTGCCAGCAGCCCCTGGGGGACAGGGGGGTCCACAGATACGCAGTATTTT CASSPWGTGGSTDTQYF
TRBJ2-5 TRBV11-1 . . TGTGCCAGCAGCCGAATAGCGAACCGAGAGACCCAGTACTTC CASSRIANRETQYF
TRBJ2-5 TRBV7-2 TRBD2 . TGTGCCAGCAGCTTAGGGGCTAGCGGGGGCCAAGAGACCCAGTACTTC CASSLGASGGQETQYF
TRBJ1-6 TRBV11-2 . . TGTGCCAGCAGCTTAGTTGCTCGGGGGAGCGATAATTCACCCCTCCACTTT CASSLVARGSDNSPLHF
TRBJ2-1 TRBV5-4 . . TGTGCCAGCAGCTTCATCCAGGAGCGGAATGAGCAGTTCTTC CASSFIQERNEQFF
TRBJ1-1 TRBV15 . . TGTGCCACCAGCGAGCCCGGGTCAGACACTGAAGCTTTCTTT CATSEPGSDTEAFF
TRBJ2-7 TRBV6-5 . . TGTGCCAGCAGTTCAGGGGCCTACGAGCAGTACTTC CASSSGAYEQYF
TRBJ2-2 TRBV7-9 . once TGTGCCAGCAGCTTAGCCCCTAGCGTGGTCCCCGGGGAGCTGTTTTTT CASSLAPSVVPGELFF
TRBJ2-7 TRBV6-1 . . TGTGCCAGCAGCCCCCCCCCTAGACGGAACTACGAGCAGTACTTC CASSPPPRRNYEQYF
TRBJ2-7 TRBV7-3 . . TGTGCCAGCAGCTTAAGTACAGAATACGAGCAGTACTTC CASSLSTEYEQYF
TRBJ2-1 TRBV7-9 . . TGTGCCAGCAGCTCCCCATTAGGGGAATCTGAGCAGTTCTTC CASSSPLGESEQFF
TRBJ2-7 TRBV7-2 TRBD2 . TGTGCCAGCAGCACCCGGACTAGCGGGGGGGTATCGGCATCCTACGAGCAGTACTTC CASSTRTSGGVSASYEQYF
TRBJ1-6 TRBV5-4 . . TGTGCCAGCAGCGATCAGGCCGATAATTCACCCCTCCACTTT CASSDQADNSPLHF